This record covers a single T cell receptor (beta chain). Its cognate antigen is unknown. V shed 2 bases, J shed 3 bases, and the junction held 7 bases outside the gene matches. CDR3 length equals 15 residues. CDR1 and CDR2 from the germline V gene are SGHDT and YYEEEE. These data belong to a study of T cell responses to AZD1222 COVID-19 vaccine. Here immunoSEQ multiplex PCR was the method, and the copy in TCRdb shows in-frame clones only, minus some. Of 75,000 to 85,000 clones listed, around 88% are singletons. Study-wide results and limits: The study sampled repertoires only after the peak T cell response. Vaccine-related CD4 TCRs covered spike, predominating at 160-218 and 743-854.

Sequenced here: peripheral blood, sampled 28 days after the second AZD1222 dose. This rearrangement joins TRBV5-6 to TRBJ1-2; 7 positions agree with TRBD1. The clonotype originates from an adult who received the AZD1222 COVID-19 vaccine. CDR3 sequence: CASSLQGKIHYGYTF. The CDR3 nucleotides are TGTGCCAGCAGCTTACAGGGGAAAATACACTATGGCTACACCTTC. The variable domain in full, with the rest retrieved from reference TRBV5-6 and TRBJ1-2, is DAGVTQSPTHLIKTRGQQVTLRCSPKSGHDTVSWYQQALGQGPQFIFQYYEEEERQRGNFPDRFSGHQFPNYSSELNVNALLLGDSALYLCASSLQGKIHYGYTFGSGTRLTVV.